The 6 T cell receptor beta chains reported below all come from one sample, sequenced in a study of T cell changes during pregnancy in multiple sclerosis. Sequenced by immunoSEQ multiplex PCR; TCRdb stores in-frame clones only, minus some. The data hold around 41,000 clones, with around 90% observed a single time. The material was CD4+ T cells from peripheral blood mononuclear cells, obtained in the third trimester of pregnancy. The source of these receptors is a female donor in good health, enrolled as a control in a pregnancy study.

The genes are TRBV5-8 and TRBJ1-2; D is unclear. This CDR3 has 11 residues. CDR1 is SGHTS, CDR2 YDEGEE, per germline. V gave up 2 bases and J gave up 8 bases, with 7 bases separating them. The CDR3 region is CASSLALGYTF. The CDR3 nucleotides read TGTGCCAGCAGCTTAGCCCTAGGCTACACCTTC. Full variable domain (outside the CDR3, taken from reference TRBV5-8 and TRBJ1-2): EAGVTQSPTHLIKTRGQQATLRCSPISGHTSVYWYQQALGLGLQFLLWYDEGEERNRGNFPPRFSGRQFPNYSSELNVNALELEDSALYLCASSLALGYTFGSGTRLTVV.

This sequence joins TRBV9 and TRBJ2-3; TRBD1 agrees at 8 bases. Germline lookup yields CDR1 SGDLS and CDR2 YYNGEE. This CDR3 has 15 amino acids. V lost 0 bases, J lost 4 bases, and 4 bases stayed unmatched. For the CDR3, the DNA is TGTGCCAGCAGCGTAGGCACAGGGGGGCCAGATACGCAGTATTTT. It yields the protein CASSVGTGGPDTQYF.

The chain is built from TRBV2 and TRBJ2-2, with D uncertain. The germline gives CDR1 SNHLY, CDR2 FYNNEI. The CDR3 totals 15 residues. Trimming stripped 4 bases from V and 0 bases from J, with 9 bases between. The CDR3: CASSGLRANTGELFF. The CDR3 region has the DNA TGTGCCAGCAGTGGACTTCGCGCGAACACCGGGGAGCTGTTTTTT.

The chain carries TRBV7-9 and TRBJ1-2; unclear D gene. V lost 2 bases, J lost 4 bases, and 8 bases lay in between. The CDR3 contains 13 residues. Germline V gene lookup returns CDR1 SEHNR and CDR2 FQNEAQ (reference sequence). DNA of the CDR3: TGTGCCAGCAGCTTATTCGGAGGCTATGGCTACACCTTC. Translating it yields CASSLFGGYGYTF.

The gene calls are TRBV18 and TRBJ1-2; 12 bases map to TRBD1. The germline V gene has CDR1 KGHSH and CDR2 LQKENI. The V segment lost 6 bases and the J segment 8 bases; nucleotides outside the gene matches: 7. This CDR3 is 14 amino acids long. DNA of the CDR3: TGTGCCAGCTCCCCGGGACAGGGGGCAGAAGGCTACACCTTC. Translating it yields CASSPGQGAEGYTF.

The V and J genes are TRBV7-8 and TRBJ1-4; D unclear. V shed 8 bases and J shed 0 bases, with 10 bases lying between them. Germline V CDR1 and CDR2: SGHVS, FQNEAQ. This CDR3 has 14 residues. Here the CDR3 reads CASGRPSTNEKLFF. The CDR3, as DNA: TGTGCCAGCGGGCGACCCTCAACTAATGAAAAACTGTTTTTT. Full variable domain (remainder filled in from reference TRBV7-8 and TRBJ1-4): GAGVSQSPRYKVAKRGQDVALRCDPISGHVSLFWYQQALGQGPEFLTYFQNEAQLDKSGLPSDRFFAERPEGSVSTLKIQRTQQEDSAVYLCASGRPSTNEKLFFGSGTQLSVL.